A selection of T cell receptor beta chains follows, all from one sample in a study of T cell responses to AZD1222 COVID-19 vaccine. Measured with immunoSEQ multiplex PCR; TCRdb has only the in-frame clones, and not every one. The sample has 160,000 or so clones, more than 85% seen once. This material consisted of peripheral blood, taken after recovery from COVID-19. These receptors came from an adult who had recovered from COVID-19. Each CDR3 is given without its conserved first and last residue. Each record gives: clone size, V gene, J gene, CDR3 protein. Size is omitted from some rows. Given values are once, few, many or a class for expanded clones.

abundance: -
v_gene: TRBV4-1
j_gene: TRBJ1-2
CDR3aa: ASSRLGGKQGGYT

abundance: once
v_gene: TRBV7-2
j_gene: TRBJ1-1
CDR3aa: ASSSDRGSEAF

abundance: -
v_gene: TRBV6-5
j_gene: TRBJ1-4
CDR3aa: ASSHPQGAEEKLF

abundance: -
v_gene: TRBV3-1/TRBV3-2
j_gene: TRBJ1-1
CDR3aa: ASSHMGGDEAF

abundance: -
v_gene: TRBV5-1
j_gene: TRBJ1-2
CDR3aa: ASSLDAAGYT

abundance: -
v_gene: TRBV9
j_gene: TRBJ1-1
CDR3aa: ASSVAQGRDTEAF

abundance: once
v_gene: TRBV29-1
j_gene: TRBJ2-7
CDR3aa: SVVRQGSSYEQY

abundance: -
v_gene: TRBV6-1
j_gene: TRBJ1-6
CDR3aa: ASSEGWGRNSPLH

abundance: -
v_gene: TRBV6-1
j_gene: TRBJ1-1
CDR3aa: ASSAAVNTEAF

abundance: -
v_gene: TRBV20-1
j_gene: TRBJ2-5
CDR3aa: SARVGRGQY

abundance: -
v_gene: TRBV18
j_gene: TRBJ1-6
CDR3aa: ASSPRRGTDNSPLH

abundance: once
v_gene: TRBV6-5
j_gene: TRBJ1-1
CDR3aa: ASSLGQLLEAF

abundance: -
v_gene: TRBV3-1/TRBV3-2
j_gene: TRBJ2-6
CDR3aa: ASSQGVLARLAGANVLT

abundance: -
v_gene: TRBV29-1
j_gene: TRBJ2-1
CDR3aa: SVEEGRYSYNEQF

abundance: -
v_gene: TRBV2
j_gene: TRBJ1-1
CDR3aa: ASSEQTVSTAEAF